This TCR beta chain stems from a study of beta chain features in type 1 diabetes. Study-level points and caveats: Moderately but significantly shorter TCRB CDR3s were found in Type 1 diabetes patients in all four CD4+ subsets. Sequencing the cDNA could make cells with high TCR expression show up more than they should.

Sequenced material consisted of expressed TCRB transcripts (all of the isolated RNA was reverse transcribed). Assay: immunoSEQ multiplex PCR; the TCRdb copy retains only in-frame clones and omits some. The data show about 160,000 clones, 6.5% to 10% seen once. This clone was detected only a few times. Antigen specificity is unknown. Germline V gene lookup returns CDR1 SGHTA and CDR2 FQGNSA. V lost 2 bases, J lost 2 bases, and 12 bases lay in between. The CDR3 has 16 residues. J is TRBJ2-2 and V is TRBV7-2, with a tentative D call TRBD2 (5 bases). This sequence originates from a woman aged 18-29 years with type 1 diabetes. Source material: central memory CD4+ T cells from blood. The CDR3 is CASSLRPSRNTGELFF. The CDR3 DNA is TGTGCCAGCAGCTTACGGCCTAGCCGAAACACCGGGGAGCTGTTTTTT.